The 31 T cell receptor beta chains in this list originate from one sample, sequenced in a study of cytomegalovirus exposure and HLA in healthy donors. TCRdb's table, derived via immunoSEQ multiplex PCR, lists solely in-frame clones and lacks some. The sample comprises 150,000 to 200,000 clones, around 82% of which are singletons, and 2.5% to 3% rests with the top ten. The sequenced material came from PBMCs. These receptors all come from a woman in her late teens or twenties in good health and CMV-seropositive.

In DNA form, the CDR3 reads TGTGCCAGCAGCCTGGGCCTTACCTACGAGCAGTACTTC. Translating it yields CASSLGLTYEQYF. The rearrangement links TRBV6-5 to TRBJ2-7; D not resolved. V lost 6 bases, J lost 2 bases, and 11 bases lay in between. CDR3 length: 13 amino acids. Germline V lookup: CDR1 MNHEY, CDR2 SVGAGI.

This sequence joins TRBV5-1 and TRBJ2-5; 7 nucleotides agree with TRBD1. The J call is uncertain, as TRBJ2-7 better fits the DNA end. The CDR3 is 12 residues long. Germline CDR1 SGHRS, CDR2 YFSETQ. Written as DNA, the CDR3 is TGCGCCAGCAGCACCCGACAGGGCGAGCAGTACTTC. It is translated as CASSTRQGEQYF.

The genes are TRBV5-1 and TRBJ2-7, with D possibly matching TRBD1 (5 bases). Germline V gives CDR1 SGHRS, CDR2 YFSETQ. The CDR3 is 14 residues long. Deletions cut 0 bases from V and 0 bases from J, with 7 bases between. CDR3 sequence: CASSLGDSSYEQYF. DNA of the CDR3: TGCGCCAGCAGCTTGGGTGACAGCTCCTACGAGCAGTACTTC.

V and J are TRBV2 and TRBJ1-1; D is ambiguous. Deletions cut 8 bases from V and 3 bases from J, with 10 bases between. The V gene's germline CDR1 is SNHLY and CDR2 FYNNEI. The CDR3 is 12 residues long. CDR3: CASCSSDTEAFF. The CDR3 nucleotides read TGTGCCAGCTGTTCCTCGGACACTGAAGCTTTCTTT. Looking up the rest from reference TRBV2 and TRBJ1-1 gives the full variable domain: EPEVTQTPSHQVTQMGQEVILRCVPISNHLYFYWYRQILGQKVEFLVSFYNNEISEKSEIFDDQFSVERPDGSNFTLKIRSTKLEDSAMYFCASCSSDTEAFFGQGTRLTVV.

V is TRBV2 and J is TRBJ1-1; weak D call: TRBD1 (6 bases). V gave up 5 bases and J gave up 11 bases, with 21 bases separating them. Per germline, CDR1 SNHLY and CDR2 FYNNEI. There are 14 residues in the CDR3. As DNA, the CDR3 is TGTGCCAGCAGTTCCGAGACGGGCAGGGGTTTGGCTTTCTTT. Translated, it gives CASSSETGRGLAFF.

The J gene is TRBJ1-2, the V gene TRBV19; TRBD1 matches 7 bases. CDR1 LNHDA and CDR2 SQIVND come from the germline V gene (reference sequence). V was pared by 3 bases and J by 3 bases, with 10 bases of the junction left unmatched. The CDR3 has 16 residues. CDR3 region: CASSILGTGEHYGYTF. CDR3 DNA sequence: TGTGCCAGTAGTATCCTCGGCACAGGGGAGCACTATGGCTACACCTTC.

CDR3 DNA sequence: TGTGCCAGCAGCGTAGGCGGGAACTCCTACGAGCAGTACTTC. Protein product: CASSVGGNSYEQYF. The chain uses TRBV9 and TRBJ2-7; maybe TRBD2 (6 bases). With 0 bases removed from V and 0 bases from J, the gap between germline ends came to 7 bases. Looked up from germline, CDR1 is SGDLS and CDR2 is YYNGEE. This CDR3 has 14 residues.

V and J are TRBV4-1 and TRBJ2-7; D is uncertain. The ends were cut back, 0 bases at V and 3 bases at J, with 6 bases in the middle. This CDR3 is 13 amino acids long. Looked up from germline, CDR1 is MGHRA and CDR2 is YSYEKL. The CDR3 coding sequence is TGCGCCAGCAGCCAAGACAACAGCTACGAGCAGTACTTC. This encodes CASSQDNSYEQYF.

The chain links TRBV4-3 to TRBJ2-7; 8 positions match TRBD1. CDR3 length equals 15 residues. Unmatched junction bases numbered 5, after V lost 1 base and J lost 3 bases. Germline CDR1 LGHNA, CDR2 YSLEER. The CDR3 spells CASSQATGDHYEQYF. The CDR3 nucleotides read TGCGCCAGCAGCCAAGCGACAGGGGACCACTACGAGCAGTACTTC.

This clone appeared a few times. The chain links TRBV7-9 to TRBJ2-2; perhaps TRBD1 as D (5 bases). V lost 6 bases and J 7 bases, leaving 12 bases between the germline ends. The CDR3 has 13 residues. The germline V gene encodes CDR1 SEHNR and CDR2 FQNEAQ (reference sequence). CDR3 sequence (DNA): TGTGCCAGCAGACTTGACAGTCTCGGGGAGCTGTTTTTT. The encoded protein is CASRLDSLGELFF. Looking up the rest from reference TRBV7-9 and TRBJ2-2 gives the full variable domain: DTGVSQNPRHKITKRGQNVTFRCDPISEHNRLYWYRQTLGQGPEFLTYFQNEAQLEKSRLLSDRFSAERPKGSFSTLEIQRTEQGDSAMYLCASRLDSLGELFFGEGSRLTVL.

The chain recombines TRBV6-1 with TRBJ2-3, with 8 bases matching TRBD1. This CDR3 is 15 amino acids long. V was clipped by 3 bases and J by 5 bases; unmatched bases: 7. Germline CDR1 reads MNHNS; CDR2 reads SASEGT. The CDR3 coding sequence is TGTGCCAGCAGTGATCAGGGGGCGGGCGGAGATACGCAGTATTTT. Residues: CASSDQGAGGDTQYF.

The V gene is TRBV7-6, the J gene TRBJ2-1; the match to TRBD2 covers 7 bases. CDR3 length: 13 amino acids. V trimming: 7 bases; J trimming: 7 bases; junction bases outside the gene matches: 7. The germline V gene has CDR1 SGHVS and CDR2 FNYEAQ. The CDR3 is CASTPGGGNEQFF. The CDR3 DNA is TGTGCCAGCACCCCTGGCGGGGGAAATGAGCAGTTCTTC.

The J gene is TRBJ2-5, the V gene TRBV5-4, with no clear D. The CDR3 contains 13 residues. V was clipped by 4 bases and J by 2 bases, with 9 bases between them. The germline gives CDR1 SGHNT, CDR2 YYREEE (reference sequence). The CDR3 loop reads CASSLVQQETQYF. The CDR3 DNA sequence: TGTGCCAGCAGCCTCGTACAGCAAGAGACCCAGTACTTC. The whole variable domain, remainder taken from reference TRBV5-4 and TRBJ2-5, is ETGVTQSPTHLIKTRGQQVTLRCSSQSGHNTVSWYQQALGQGPQFIFQYYREEENGRGNFPPRFSGLQFPNYSSELNVNALELDDSALYLCASSLVQQETQYFGPGTRLLVL.

J is TRBJ2-3 and V is TRBV19; 9 bases match TRBD2. Germline values: CDR1 LNHDA, CDR2 SQIVND (reference sequence). Trimming took 5 bases from V and 2 from J; bases not matched to a gene: 8. This CDR3 comprises 16 residues. The chain's CDR3 is CASSSPLAGTTDTQYF. The CDR3 DNA follows: TGTGCCAGTAGTTCTCCTCTAGCGGGGACCACAGATACGCAGTATTTT.

The gene calls are TRBV5-1 and TRBJ1-1; D gene ambiguous. Trimming removed 2 bases from V and 2 bases from J, with 13 bases in between. Looked up from germline, CDR1 is SGHRS and CDR2 is YFSETQ. This CDR3 has 15 residues. CDR3 amino acids: CASSFEVDLNTEAFF. The CDR3 coding sequence is TGCGCCAGCAGCTTCGAGGTCGATTTAAACACTGAAGCTTTCTTT.

The J gene is TRBJ2-1, the V gene TRBV29-1, with a weak D call TRBD2 (6 bases). The V end lost 4 bases, the J end lost 4 bases, and 14 bases lay between the germline ends. The CDR3 totals 14 residues. CDR1 is SQVTM, CDR2 ANQGSEA, per germline. The CDR3 DNA is TGCAGCGTTGCGAGAAAGCGGGCATACAATGAGCAGTTCTTC. Translation: CSVARKRAYNEQFF.

The J gene is TRBJ1-5, the V gene TRBV19, with a tentative D call TRBD1 (6 bases). V was pared by 10 bases and J by 2 bases, with 15 bases between. The CDR3 covers 14 residues. From germline, CDR1 is LNHDA and CDR2 SQIVND (reference sequence). CDR3 protein: CATNQGIRNQPQHF. The CDR3 nucleotides are TGTGCCACCAACCAGGGGATTCGCAATCAGCCCCAGCATTTT.

J is TRBJ1-1 and V is TRBV2; D unresolved. Germline CDR1 and CDR2: SNHLY and FYNNEI. V lost 6 bases and J 5 bases, leaving 13 bases between the germline ends. CDR3 length: 13 amino acids. The CDR3 reads CASRLGLETEAFF. CDR3 in DNA: TGTGCCAGCAGGTTAGGACTAGAAACTGAAGCTTTCTTT.

The V gene is TRBV7-9, the J gene TRBJ2-3; 9 bases are shared with TRBD2. CDR3 length equals 15 residues. V dropped 6 bases and J dropped 6; count of bases not matched to a gene: 10. Germline V gene data show CDR1 as SEHNR and CDR2 as FQNEAQ (reference sequence). As DNA, the CDR3 is TGTGCCAGCAGTCCCTTCGGACTAGCGTGGGATACGCAGTATTTT. Amino acid sequence: CASSPFGLAWDTQYF. The variable domain in full, completed from reference TRBV7-9 and TRBJ2-3, reads DTGVSQNPRHKITKRGQNVTFRCDPISEHNRLYWYRQTLGQGPEFLTYFQNEAQLEKSRLLSDRFSAERPKGSFSTLEIQRTEQGDSAMYLCASSPFGLAWDTQYFGPGTRLTVL.

This clone turned up a few times. The V and J genes are TRBV19 and TRBJ2-1; TRBD2 matches at 8 bases. The CDR3 is 17 amino acids. The germline V gene has CDR1 LNHDA and CDR2 SQIVND (reference sequence). The ends lost 5 bases at V and 4 bases at J; junction bases unmatched: 13. CDR3 sequence reads: CASSPPPERGTYNEQFF. CDR3 DNA: TGTGCCAGTAGTCCGCCCCCCGAGCGGGGGACATACAATGAGCAGTTCTTC. Using reference TRBV19 and TRBJ2-1 for the parts outside the CDR3, the full variable domain is DGGITQSPKYLFRKEGQNVTLSCEQNLNHDAMYWYRQDPGQGLRLIYYSQIVNDFQKGDIAEGYSVSREKKESFPLTVTSAQKNPTAFYLCASSPPPERGTYNEQFFGPGTRLTVL.

The J gene is TRBJ2-6, the V gene TRBV13; 8 nucleotides agree with TRBD1. V was pared by 4 bases and J by 0 bases, with 5 bases of the junction left unmatched. The V gene's germline CDR1 is PRHDT and CDR2 FYEKMQ (reference sequence). The CDR3 consists of 17 residues. The CDR3 DNA sequence: TGTGCCAGCAGCTCCCGACAGGGGTCCTCTGGGGCCAACGTCCTGACTTTC. It encodes CASSSRQGSSGANVLTF. The complete variable domain, with remaining parts taken from reference TRBV13 and TRBJ2-6, reads AAGVIQSPRHLIKEKRETATLKCYPIPRHDTVYWYQQGPGQDPQFLISFYEKMQSDKGSIPDRFSAQQFSDYHSELNMSSLELGDSALYFCASSSRQGSSGANVLTFGAGSRLTVL.

The V call is TRBV6-5, the J call TRBJ2-5, with 8 bases lining up with TRBD2. J was trimmed by 5 bases and V by 7 bases; bases with no gene match: 3. The CDR3 consists of 12 residues. Per germline, CDR1 MNHEY and CDR2 SVGAGI. This CDR3 is CASTTGGETQYF. Written as DNA, the CDR3 is TGTGCCAGCACCACGGGGGGGGAGACCCAGTACTTC.

The chain joins TRBV27 to TRBJ2-5, with TRBD1 matching over 7 bases. Trimming took 4 bases from V and 5 from J; bases not matched to a gene: 10. The germline V gene has CDR1 MNHEY and CDR2 SMNVEV (reference sequence). The CDR3 has 15 residues. Here the CDR3 reads CASSSRSQGLETQYF. The CDR3 bases are TGTGCCAGCAGTTCAAGATCACAGGGGCTGGAGACCCAGTACTTC.

This clone was seen only a few times. V is TRBV6-1 and J is TRBJ1-5; unclear D gene. The germline V gene encodes CDR1 MNHNS and CDR2 SASEGT. Trimming took 8 bases from V and 5 from J, leaving 13 bases between them. CDR3 size: 13 residues. The CDR3 reads CASARGIDQPQHF. The CDR3 nucleotides are TGTGCCAGCGCTCGGGGAATTGATCAGCCCCAGCATTTT.

This clone was recorded only once. CDR3 sequence (DNA): TGTGCCAGCAGCTTCACAAGAAATAGCAATCAGCCCCAGCATTTT. Protein product: CASSFTRNSNQPQHF. The chain has TRBV7-2 and TRBJ1-5, with no clear D. This CDR3 has 15 amino acids. V lost 3 bases, J lost 0 bases, and 9 bases lay in between. Germline CDR1 SGHTA, CDR2 FQGNSA.

J is TRBJ2-5 and V is TRBV11-2; 13 nucleotides align to TRBD2. The CDR3 extends over 15 amino acids. V shed 5 bases, J shed 5 bases, and the junction held 5 bases outside the gene matches. Looked up from germline, CDR1 is SGHAT and CDR2 is FQNNGV. The CDR3 sequence is CASSVTSGGAETQYF. The DNA of the CDR3 is TGTGCCAGCAGCGTTACTAGCGGGGGGGCGGAGACCCAGTACTTC.

This chain links TRBV4-3 with TRBJ1-3; the D is unclear. This CDR3 is built from 15 residues. V dropped 1 base and J dropped 0 bases, with 7 bases sitting between them. From germline, CDR1 is LGHNA and CDR2 YSLEER. The CDR3 DNA is TGCGCCAGCAGCCAAGGAACCAGCTCTGGAAACACCATATATTTT. This encodes CASSQGTSSGNTIYF.

The chain joins TRBV27 to TRBJ1-2, with 7 bases matching TRBD1. The CDR3 is 13 amino acids. J gave up 7 bases and V 2 bases, and 4 bases lay outside the gene matches. The germline gives CDR1 MNHEY, CDR2 SMNVEV (reference sequence). The CDR3 DNA reads as TGTGCCAGCAGTTTACAGGGGGTTGGTGGCTACACCTTC. This translates into CASSLQGVGGYTF.

This clone is a singleton in its sample. This chain links TRBV27 with TRBJ2-7, with D uncertain. Germline CDR1 MNHEY, CDR2 SMNVEV (reference sequence). The V end lost 6 bases, the J end lost 4 bases, and 19 bases lay between the germline ends. There are 15 residues in the CDR3. For the CDR3, the DNA is TGTGCCAGCAGGTCCGTGGTCCTGGCCCCGTACGAGCAGTACTTC. It encodes CASRSVVLAPYEQYF.

The gene calls are TRBV5-1 and TRBJ1-2; TRBD1 is a possible D gene (6 bases). The V and J ends lost 5 bases and 2 bases respectively, with 7 bases between them. CDR3 length: 12 residues. Germline lookup yields CDR1 SGHRS and CDR2 YFSETQ. CDR3 coding DNA: TGCGCCAGCAGGCAGGGGAACTATGGCTACACCTTC. This encodes CASRQGNYGYTF. The full variable domain, rest sourced from reference TRBV5-1 and TRBJ1-2, is KAGVTQTPRYLIKTRGQQVTLSCSPISGHRSVSWYQQTPGQGLQFLFEYFSETQRNKGNFPGRFSGRQFSNSRSEMNVSTLELGDSALYLCASRQGNYGYTFGSGTRLTVV.

V gene TRBV27 combines with J gene TRBJ1-2, with 7 nucleotides matching TRBD1. V gave up 7 bases and J gave up 5 bases; unmatched junction bases: 16. CDR1 is MNHEY and CDR2 is SMNVEV in the germline V gene (reference sequence). This CDR3 region has 16 residues. The CDR3 DNA reads as TGTGCCAGCACCCCAAGGACAGGCCTGCACCCGTATGGCTACACCTTC. Translated, it gives CASTPRTGLHPYGYTF.